This TCR beta chain is drawn from a study of T cells in Graves' hyperthyroidism and ophthalmopathy. Study results and limitations: Among clonotypes expanded in thyroid above 0.001, most were also found in blood.

Amplification targeted TCR beta CDR3 regions from RNA transcripts. Using the HTBI primer set, a first-round RT-PCR was run on the TCR CDR3. From the multiplex PCR reads, TCRdb called clonotypes with MiXCR, one entry per CDR3 protein. In the table there are about 640,000 distinct CDR3 sequences, approximately 42% of which are singletons. This clonotype was observed at least ten times. Its antigen is not known. Germline CDR1 reads SGHVS; CDR2 reads FQNEAQ. V lost 5 bases and J lost 0, with 13 bases in between. The CDR3 length is 15 residues. Uncontrolled infection, other autoimmune disease, pregnancy or lactation led to exclusion.

The sample was peripheral blood or thyroid tissue (not recorded which). This TCR was sampled from an adult man with Graves' disease, either hyperthyroidism or ophthalmopathy (not recorded which). The chain employs TRBV7-8 and TRBJ1-1; D is possibly TRBD1 (5 bases). DNA of the CDR3: TGTGCCAGCAGCCCTCGAGGGGTGATGAACACTGAAGCTTTCTTT. Protein: CASSPRGVMNTEAFF.